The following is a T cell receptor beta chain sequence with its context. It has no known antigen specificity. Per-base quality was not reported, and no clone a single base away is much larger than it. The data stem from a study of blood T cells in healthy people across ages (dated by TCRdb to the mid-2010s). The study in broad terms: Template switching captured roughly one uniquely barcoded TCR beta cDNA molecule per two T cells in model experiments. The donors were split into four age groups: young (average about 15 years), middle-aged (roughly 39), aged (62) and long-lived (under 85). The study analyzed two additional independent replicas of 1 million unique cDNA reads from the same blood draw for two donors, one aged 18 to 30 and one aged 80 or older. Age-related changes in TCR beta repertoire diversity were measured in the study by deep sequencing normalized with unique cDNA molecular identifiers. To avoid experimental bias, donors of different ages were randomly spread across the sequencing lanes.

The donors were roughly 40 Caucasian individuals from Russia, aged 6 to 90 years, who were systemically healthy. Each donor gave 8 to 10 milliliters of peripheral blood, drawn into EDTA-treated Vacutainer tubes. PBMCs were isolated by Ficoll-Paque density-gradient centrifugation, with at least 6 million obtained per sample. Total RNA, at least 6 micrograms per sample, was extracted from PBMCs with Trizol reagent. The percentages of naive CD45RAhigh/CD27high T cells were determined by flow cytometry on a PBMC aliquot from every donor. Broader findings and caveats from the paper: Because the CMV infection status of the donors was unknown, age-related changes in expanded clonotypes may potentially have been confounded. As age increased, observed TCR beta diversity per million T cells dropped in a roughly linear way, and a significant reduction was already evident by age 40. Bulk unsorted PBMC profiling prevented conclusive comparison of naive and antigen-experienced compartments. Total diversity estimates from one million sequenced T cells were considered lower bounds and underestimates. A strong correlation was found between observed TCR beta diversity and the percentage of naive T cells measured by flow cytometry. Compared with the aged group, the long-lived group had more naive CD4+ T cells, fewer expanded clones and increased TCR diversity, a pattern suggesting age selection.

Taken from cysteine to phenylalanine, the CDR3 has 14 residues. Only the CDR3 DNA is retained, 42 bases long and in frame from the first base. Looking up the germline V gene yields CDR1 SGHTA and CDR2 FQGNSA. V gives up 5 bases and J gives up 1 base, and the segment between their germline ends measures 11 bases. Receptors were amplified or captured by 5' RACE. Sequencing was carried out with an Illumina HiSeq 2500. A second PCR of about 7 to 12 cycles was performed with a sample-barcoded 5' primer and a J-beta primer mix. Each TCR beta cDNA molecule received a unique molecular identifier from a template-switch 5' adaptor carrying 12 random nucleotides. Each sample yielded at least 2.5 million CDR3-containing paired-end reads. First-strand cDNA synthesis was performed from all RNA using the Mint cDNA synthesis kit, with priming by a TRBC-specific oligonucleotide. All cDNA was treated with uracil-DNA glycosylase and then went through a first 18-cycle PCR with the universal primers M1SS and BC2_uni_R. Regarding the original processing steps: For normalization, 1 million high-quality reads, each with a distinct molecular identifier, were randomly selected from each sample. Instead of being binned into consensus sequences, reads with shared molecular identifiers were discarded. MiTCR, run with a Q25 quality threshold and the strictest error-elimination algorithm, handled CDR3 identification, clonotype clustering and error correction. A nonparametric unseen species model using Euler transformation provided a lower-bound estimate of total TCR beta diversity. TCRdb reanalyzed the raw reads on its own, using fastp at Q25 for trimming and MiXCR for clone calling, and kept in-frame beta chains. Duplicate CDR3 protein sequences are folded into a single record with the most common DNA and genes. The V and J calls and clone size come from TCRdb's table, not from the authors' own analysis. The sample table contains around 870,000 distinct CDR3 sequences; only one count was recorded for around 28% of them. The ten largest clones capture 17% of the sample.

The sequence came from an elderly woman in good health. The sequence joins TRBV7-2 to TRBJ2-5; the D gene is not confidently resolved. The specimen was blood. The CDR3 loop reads CASSALGIQETQYF. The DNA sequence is TGTGCCAGCAGCGCCCTCGGAATCCAAGAGACCCAGTACTTC.